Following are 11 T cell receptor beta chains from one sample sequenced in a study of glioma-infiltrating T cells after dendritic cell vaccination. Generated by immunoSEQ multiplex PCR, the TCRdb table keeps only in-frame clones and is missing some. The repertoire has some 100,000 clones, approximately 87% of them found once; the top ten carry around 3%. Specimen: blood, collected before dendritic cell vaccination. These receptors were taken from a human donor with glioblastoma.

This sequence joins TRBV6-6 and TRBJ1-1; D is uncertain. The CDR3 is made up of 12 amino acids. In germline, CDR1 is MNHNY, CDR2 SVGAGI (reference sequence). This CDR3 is CAGRRGNTEAFF. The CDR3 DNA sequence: TGTGCGGGTCGCCGGGGGAACACTGAAGCTTTCTTT.

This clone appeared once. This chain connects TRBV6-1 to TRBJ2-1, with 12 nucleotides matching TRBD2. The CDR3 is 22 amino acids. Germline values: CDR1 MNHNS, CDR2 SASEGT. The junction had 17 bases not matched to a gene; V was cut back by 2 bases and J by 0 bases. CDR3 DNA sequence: TGTGCCAGCAGTGAAACCACCGGGACTAGCGGGCTTAGAGGCCGCTCCTACAATGAGCAGTTCTTC. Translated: CASSETTGTSGLRGRSYNEQFF.

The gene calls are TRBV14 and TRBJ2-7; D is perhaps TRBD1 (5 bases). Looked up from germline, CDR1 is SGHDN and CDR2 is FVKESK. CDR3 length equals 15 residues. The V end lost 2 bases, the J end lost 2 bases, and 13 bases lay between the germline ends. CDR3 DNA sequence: TGTGCCAGCAGCCAATCCCGTCTAGGGGCCTACGAGCAGTACTTC. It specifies CASSQSRLGAYEQYF.

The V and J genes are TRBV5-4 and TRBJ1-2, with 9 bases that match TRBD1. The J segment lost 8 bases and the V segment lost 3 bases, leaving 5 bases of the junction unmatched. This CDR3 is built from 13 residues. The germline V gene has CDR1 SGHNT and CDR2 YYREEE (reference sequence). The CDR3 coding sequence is TGTGCCAGCAGCTGGGACAGGGCTGGGGGCTACACCTTC. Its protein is CASSWDRAGGYTF. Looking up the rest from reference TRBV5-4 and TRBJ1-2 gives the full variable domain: ETGVTQSPTHLIKTRGQQVTLRCSSQSGHNTVSWYQQALGQGPQFIFQYYREEENGRGNFPPRFSGLQFPNYSSELNVNALELDDSALYLCASSWDRAGGYTFGSGTRLTVV.

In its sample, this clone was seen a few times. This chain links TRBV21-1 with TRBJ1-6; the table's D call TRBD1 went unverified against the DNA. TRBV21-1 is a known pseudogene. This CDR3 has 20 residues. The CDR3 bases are TGTGCCAGCAGCAAAGTCGAGGGCCGGGACAGGGGGTTCCCAATGGCACCCCTCCACTTT. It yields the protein CASSKVEGRDRGFPMAPLHF.

The CDR3 DNA reads as TGTGCCAGTAGGACAGGGCCTCTCTACGAGCAGTACTTC. Its translation: CASRTGPLYEQYF. V usage is TRBV19 and J usage is TRBJ2-7, with 7 bases matching TRBD1. With 6 bases clipped from V and 3 bases from J, the junction kept 5 bases outside the gene matches. Looked up from germline, CDR1 is LNHDA and CDR2 is SQIVND (reference sequence). CDR3 length: 13 residues.

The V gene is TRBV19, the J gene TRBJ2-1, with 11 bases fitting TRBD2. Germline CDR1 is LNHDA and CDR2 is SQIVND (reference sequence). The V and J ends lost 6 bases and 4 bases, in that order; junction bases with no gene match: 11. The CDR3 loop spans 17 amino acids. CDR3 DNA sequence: TGTGCCAGTAGCCCTCAACTTCTAGCGGGGGGTTACAATGAGCAGTTCTTC. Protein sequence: CASSPQLLAGGYNEQFF.

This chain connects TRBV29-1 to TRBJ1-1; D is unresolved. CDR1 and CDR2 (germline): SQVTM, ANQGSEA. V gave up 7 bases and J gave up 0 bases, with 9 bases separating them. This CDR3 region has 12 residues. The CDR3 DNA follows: TGCAGCGCCCGCGGCCTGAACACTGAAGCTTTCTTT. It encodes CSARGLNTEAFF.

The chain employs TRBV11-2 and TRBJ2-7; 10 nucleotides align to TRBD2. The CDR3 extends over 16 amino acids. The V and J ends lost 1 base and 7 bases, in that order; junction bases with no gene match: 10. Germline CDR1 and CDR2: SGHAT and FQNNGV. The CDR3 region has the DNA TGTGCCAGCAGCTTAGGGTTTCGGCTAGCGGGAGTGGAGCAGTACTTC. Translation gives CASSLGFRLAGVEQYF.

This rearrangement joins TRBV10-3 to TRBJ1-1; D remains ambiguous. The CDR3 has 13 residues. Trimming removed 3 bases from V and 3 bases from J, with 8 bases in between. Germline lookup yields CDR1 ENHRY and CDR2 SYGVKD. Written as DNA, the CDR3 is TGTGCCATCAGTGACGGGAGGGACACTGAAGCTTTCTTT. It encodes CAISDGRDTEAFF.

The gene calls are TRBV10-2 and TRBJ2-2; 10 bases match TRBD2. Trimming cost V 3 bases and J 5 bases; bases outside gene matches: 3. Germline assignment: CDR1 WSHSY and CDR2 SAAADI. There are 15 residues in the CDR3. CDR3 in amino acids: CASSEAGGPTGELFF. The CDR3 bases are TGCGCCAGCAGTGAAGCGGGAGGGCCAACCGGGGAGCTGTTTTTT.